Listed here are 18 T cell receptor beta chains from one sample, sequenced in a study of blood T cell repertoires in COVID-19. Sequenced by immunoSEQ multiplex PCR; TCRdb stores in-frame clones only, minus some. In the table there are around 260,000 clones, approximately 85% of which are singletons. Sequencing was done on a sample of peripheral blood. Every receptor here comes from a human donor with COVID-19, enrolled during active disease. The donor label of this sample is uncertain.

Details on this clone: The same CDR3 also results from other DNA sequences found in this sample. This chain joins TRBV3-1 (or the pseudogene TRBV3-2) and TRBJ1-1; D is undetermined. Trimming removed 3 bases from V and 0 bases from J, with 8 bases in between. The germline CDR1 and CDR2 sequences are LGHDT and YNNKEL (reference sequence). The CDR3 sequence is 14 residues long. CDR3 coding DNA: TGTGCCAGCAGCCAGGAGCCACTGAACACTGAAGCTTTCTTT. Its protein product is CASSQEPLNTEAFF.

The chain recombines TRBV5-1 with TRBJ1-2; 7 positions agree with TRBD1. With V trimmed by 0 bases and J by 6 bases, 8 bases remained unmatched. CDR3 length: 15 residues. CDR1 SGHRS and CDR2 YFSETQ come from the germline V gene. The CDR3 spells CASSLGDDRANGYTF. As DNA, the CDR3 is TGCGCCAGCAGCTTGGGGGACGACAGGGCTAATGGCTACACCTTC.

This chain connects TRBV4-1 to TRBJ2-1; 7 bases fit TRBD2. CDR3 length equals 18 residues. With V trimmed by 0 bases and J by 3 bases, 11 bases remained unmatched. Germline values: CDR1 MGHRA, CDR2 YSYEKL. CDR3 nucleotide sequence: TGCGCCAGCAGCCAAGATCCCTCAGCGGGGAGCCTCTACAATGAGCAGTTCTTC. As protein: CASSQDPSAGSLYNEQFF.

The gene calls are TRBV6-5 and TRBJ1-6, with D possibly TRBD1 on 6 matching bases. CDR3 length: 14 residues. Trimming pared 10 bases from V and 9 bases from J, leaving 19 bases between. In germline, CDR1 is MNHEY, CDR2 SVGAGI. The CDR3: CATSVQGSVSPLHF. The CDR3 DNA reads TGTGCCACTTCGGTACAGGGTTCGGTTTCACCCCTCCACTTT.

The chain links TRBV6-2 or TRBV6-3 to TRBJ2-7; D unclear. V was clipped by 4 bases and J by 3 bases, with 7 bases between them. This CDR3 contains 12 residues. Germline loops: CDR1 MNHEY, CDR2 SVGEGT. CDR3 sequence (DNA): TGTGCCAGCAGTTCCGGTAGCTACGAGCAGTACTTC. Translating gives CASSSGSYEQYF.

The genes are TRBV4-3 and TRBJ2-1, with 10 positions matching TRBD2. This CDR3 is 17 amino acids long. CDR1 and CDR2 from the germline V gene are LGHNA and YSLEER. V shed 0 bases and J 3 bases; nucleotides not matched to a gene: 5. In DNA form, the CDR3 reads TGCGCCAGCAGCCAAGACCCCCCTAGCGGGAGCTACAATGAGCAGTTCTTC. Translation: CASSQDPPSGSYNEQFF.

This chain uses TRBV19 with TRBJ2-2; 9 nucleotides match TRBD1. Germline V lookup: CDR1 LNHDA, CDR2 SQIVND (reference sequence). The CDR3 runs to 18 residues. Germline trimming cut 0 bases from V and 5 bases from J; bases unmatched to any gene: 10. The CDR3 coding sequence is TGTGCCAGTAGTATAGATCTACCAGACAGGGGGTTTACCGGGGAGCTGTTTTTT. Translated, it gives CASSIDLPDRGFTGELFF.

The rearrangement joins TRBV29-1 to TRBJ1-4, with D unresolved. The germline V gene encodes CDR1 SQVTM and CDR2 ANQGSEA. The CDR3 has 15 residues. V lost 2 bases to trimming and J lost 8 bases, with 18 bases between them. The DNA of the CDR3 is TGCAGCGTTGAACCCCCGGGAGGAATTCGGGAAAAACTGTTTTTT. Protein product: CSVEPPGGIREKLFF. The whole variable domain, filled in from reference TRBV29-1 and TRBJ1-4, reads SAVISQKPSRDICQRGTSLTIQCQVDSQVTMMFWYRQQPGQSLTLIATANQGSEATYESGFVIDKFPISRPNLTFSTLTVSNMSPEDSSIYLCSVEPPGGIREKLFFGSGTQLSVL.

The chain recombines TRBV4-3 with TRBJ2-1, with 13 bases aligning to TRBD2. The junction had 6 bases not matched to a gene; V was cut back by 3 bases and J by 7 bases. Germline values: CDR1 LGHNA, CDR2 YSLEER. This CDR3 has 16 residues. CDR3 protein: CASSHPTSGRVNEQFF. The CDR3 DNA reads TGCGCCAGCAGCCACCCAACTAGCGGGAGGGTTAATGAGCAGTTCTTC.

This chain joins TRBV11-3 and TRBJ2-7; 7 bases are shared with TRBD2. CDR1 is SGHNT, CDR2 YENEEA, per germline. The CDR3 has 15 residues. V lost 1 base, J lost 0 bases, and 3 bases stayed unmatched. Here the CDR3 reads CASSLVAGSSYEQYF. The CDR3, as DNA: TGTGCCAGCAGCTTAGTAGCGGGTAGCTCCTACGAGCAGTACTTC.

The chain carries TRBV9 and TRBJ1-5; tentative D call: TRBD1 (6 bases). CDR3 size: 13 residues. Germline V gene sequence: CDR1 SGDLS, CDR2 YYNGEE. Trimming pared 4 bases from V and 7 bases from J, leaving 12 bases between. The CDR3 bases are TGTGCCAGCAGCACCCGGGACATGCAGCCCCAGCATTTT. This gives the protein CASSTRDMQPQHF.

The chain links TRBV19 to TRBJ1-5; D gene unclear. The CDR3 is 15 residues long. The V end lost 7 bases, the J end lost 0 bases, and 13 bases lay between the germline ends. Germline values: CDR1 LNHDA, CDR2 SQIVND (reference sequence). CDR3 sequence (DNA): TGTGCCAGTACCACGCCGGGTCTTAGCAATCAGCCCCAGCATTTT. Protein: CASTTPGLSNQPQHF.

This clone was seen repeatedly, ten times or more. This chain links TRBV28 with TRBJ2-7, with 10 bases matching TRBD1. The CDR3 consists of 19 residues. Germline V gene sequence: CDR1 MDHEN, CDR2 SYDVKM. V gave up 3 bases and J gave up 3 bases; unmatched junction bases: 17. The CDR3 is CASSFRDRGIAGSRYEQYF. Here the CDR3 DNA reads TGTGCCAGCAGTTTCCGGGACAGGGGAATCGCGGGTAGCCGCTACGAGCAGTACTTC.

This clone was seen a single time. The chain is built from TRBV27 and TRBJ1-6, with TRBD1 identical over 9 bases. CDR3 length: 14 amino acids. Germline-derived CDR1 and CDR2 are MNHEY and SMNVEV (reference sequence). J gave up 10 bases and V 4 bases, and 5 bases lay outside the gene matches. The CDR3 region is CASSSDRGASPLHF. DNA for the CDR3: TGTGCCAGCAGTTCGGACAGGGGAGCATCACCCCTCCACTTT.

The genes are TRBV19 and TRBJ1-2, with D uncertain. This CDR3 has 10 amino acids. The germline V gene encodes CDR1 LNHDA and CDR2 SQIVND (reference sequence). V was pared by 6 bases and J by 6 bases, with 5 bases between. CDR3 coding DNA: TGTGCCAGTAGGAGGGATGGCTACACCTTC. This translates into CASRRDGYTF.

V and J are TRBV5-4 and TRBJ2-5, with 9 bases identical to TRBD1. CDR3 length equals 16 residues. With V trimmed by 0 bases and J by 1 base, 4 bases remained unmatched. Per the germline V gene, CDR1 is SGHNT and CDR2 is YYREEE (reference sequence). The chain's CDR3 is CASSLGQGGTQETQYF. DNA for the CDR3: TGTGCCAGCAGCTTGGGACAGGGGGGGACCCAAGAGACCCAGTACTTC.

The CDR3 spells CASSKRTSGIETQYF. The CDR3 DNA reads TGTGCCAGTAGTAAGCGGACTAGCGGGATAGAGACCCAGTACTTC. The J gene is TRBJ2-5, the V gene TRBV19; 12 bases are a match to TRBD2. Germline V gene data show CDR1 as LNHDA and CDR2 as SQIVND (reference sequence). After removal of 4 bases from V and 4 bases from J, the junction contained 4 bases not matched to a gene. The CDR3 is 15 residues long.

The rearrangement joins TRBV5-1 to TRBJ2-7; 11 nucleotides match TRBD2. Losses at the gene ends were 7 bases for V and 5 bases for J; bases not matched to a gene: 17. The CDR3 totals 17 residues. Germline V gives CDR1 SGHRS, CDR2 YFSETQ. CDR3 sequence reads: CASALAGGGAGPHEQYF. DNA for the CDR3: TGCGCCAGCGCGCTAGCGGGAGGAGGAGCGGGTCCCCACGAGCAGTACTTC.